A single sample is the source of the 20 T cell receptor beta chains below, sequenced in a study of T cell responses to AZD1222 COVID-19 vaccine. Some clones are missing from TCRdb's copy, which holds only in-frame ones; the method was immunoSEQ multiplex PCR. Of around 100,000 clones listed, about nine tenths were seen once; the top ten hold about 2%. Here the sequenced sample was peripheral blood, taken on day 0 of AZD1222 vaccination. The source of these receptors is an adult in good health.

CDR3 protein: CASSYGAENTEAFF. The CDR3 DNA reads as TGTGCCAGCAGTTACGGGGCAGAAAACACTGAAGCTTTCTTT. This chain joins TRBV6-2 or TRBV6-3 and TRBJ1-1; tentative D call: TRBD1 (5 bases). Trimming removed 2 bases from V and 2 bases from J, with 9 bases in between. The CDR3 runs to 14 residues. CDR1 is MNHEY, CDR2 SVGEGT, per germline.

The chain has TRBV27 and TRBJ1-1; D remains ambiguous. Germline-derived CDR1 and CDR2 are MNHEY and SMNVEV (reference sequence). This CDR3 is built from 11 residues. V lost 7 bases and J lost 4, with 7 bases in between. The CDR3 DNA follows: TGTGCCAGCATGCGGGGCACTGAAGCTTTCTTT. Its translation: CASMRGTEAFF.

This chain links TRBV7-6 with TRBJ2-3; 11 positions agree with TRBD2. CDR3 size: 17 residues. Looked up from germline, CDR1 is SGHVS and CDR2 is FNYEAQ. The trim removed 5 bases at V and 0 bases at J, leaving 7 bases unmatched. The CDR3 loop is CASSATRTSGSTDTQYF. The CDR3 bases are TGTGCCAGCAGCGCGACTCGGACTAGCGGGAGCACAGATACGCAGTATTTT. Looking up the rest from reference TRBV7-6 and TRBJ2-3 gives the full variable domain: GAGVSQSPRYKVTKRGQDVALRCDPISGHVSLYWYRQALGQGPEFLTYFNYEAQQDKSGLPNDRFSAERPEGSISTLTIQRTEQRDSAMYRCASSATRTSGSTDTQYFGPGTRLTVL.

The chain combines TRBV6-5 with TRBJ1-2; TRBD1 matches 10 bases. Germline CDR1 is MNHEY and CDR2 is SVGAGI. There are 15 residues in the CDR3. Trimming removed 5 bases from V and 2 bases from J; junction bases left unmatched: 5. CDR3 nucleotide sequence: TGTGCCAGCAGTACGGGACAGGGGAGGAACTATGGCTACACCTTC. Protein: CASSTGQGRNYGYTF.

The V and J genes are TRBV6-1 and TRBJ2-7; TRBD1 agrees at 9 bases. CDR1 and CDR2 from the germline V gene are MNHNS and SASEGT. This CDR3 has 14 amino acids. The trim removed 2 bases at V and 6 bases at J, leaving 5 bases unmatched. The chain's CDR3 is CASSERDRVGEQYF. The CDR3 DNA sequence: TGTGCCAGCAGTGAACGGGACAGGGTCGGCGAGCAGTACTTC.

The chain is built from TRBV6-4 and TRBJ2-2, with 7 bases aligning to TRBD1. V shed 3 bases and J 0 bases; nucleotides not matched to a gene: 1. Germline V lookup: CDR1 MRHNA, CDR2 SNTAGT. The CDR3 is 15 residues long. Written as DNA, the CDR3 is TGTGCCAGCAGTGAGACAGGGTCGAACACCGGGGAGCTGTTTTTT. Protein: CASSETGSNTGELFF.

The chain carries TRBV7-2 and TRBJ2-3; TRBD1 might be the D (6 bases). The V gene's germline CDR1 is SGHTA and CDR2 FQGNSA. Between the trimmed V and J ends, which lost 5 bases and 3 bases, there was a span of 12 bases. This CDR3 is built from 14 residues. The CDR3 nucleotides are TGTGCCAGCAGCCTCGGAACAGGGACAGATACGCAGTATTTT. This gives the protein CASSLGTGTDTQYF.

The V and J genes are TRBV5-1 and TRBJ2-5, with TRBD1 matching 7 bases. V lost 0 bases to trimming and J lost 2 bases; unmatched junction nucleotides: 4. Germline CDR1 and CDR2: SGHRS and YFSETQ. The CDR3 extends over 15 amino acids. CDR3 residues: CASSLAGQVQETQYF. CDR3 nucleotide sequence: TGCGCCAGCAGCTTGGCCGGACAGGTTCAAGAGACCCAGTACTTC.

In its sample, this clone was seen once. Here the CDR3 reads CSVGDRSNQPQHF. The CDR3 coding sequence is TGCAGCGTAGGGGACAGATCGAATCAGCCCCAGCATTTT. The chain couples TRBV29-1 to TRBJ1-5; the match to TRBD1 covers 7 bases. The germline gives CDR1 SQVTM, CDR2 ANQGSEA. This CDR3 has 13 residues. With 6 bases clipped from V and 4 bases from J, the junction kept 6 bases outside the gene matches.

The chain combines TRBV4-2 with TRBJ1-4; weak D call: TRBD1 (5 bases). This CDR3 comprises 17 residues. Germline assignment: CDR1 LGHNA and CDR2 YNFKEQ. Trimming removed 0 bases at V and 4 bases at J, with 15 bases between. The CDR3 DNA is TGTGCCAGCAGCCAAGATTTTTCCGGGGCTATTAATGAAAAACTGTTTTTT. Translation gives CASSQDFSGAINEKLFF.

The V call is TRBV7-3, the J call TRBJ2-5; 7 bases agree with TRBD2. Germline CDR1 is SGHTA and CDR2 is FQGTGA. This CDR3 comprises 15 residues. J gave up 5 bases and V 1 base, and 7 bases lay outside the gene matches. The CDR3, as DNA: TGTGCCAGCAGCTTAAACCCCGGGGGAGGGGAGACCCAGTACTTC. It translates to CASSLNPGGGETQYF.

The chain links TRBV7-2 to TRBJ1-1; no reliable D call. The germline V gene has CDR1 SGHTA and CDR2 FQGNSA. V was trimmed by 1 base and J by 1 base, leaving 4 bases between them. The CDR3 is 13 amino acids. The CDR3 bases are TGTGCCAGCAGCTTAGTTGAGAACACTGAAGCTTTCTTT. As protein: CASSLVENTEAFF.

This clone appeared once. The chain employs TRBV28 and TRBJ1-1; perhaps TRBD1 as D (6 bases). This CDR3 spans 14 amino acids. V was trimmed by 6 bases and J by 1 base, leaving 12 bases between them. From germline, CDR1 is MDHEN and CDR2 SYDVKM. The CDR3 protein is CASSGRTENTEAFF. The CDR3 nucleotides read TGTGCCAGCAGCGGCAGGACAGAGAACACTGAAGCTTTCTTT. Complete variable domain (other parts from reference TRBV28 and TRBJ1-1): DVKVTQSSRYLVKRTGEKVFLECVQDMDHENMFWYRQDPGLGLRLIYFSYDVKMKEKGDIPEGYSVSREKKERFSLILESASTNQTSMYLCASSGRTENTEAFFGQGTRLTVV.

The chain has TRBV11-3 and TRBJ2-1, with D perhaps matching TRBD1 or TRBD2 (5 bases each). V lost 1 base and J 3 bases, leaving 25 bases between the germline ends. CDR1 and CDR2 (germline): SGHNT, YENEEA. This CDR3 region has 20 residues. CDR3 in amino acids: CASSLGGGYTLVPRYNEQFF. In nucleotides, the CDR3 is TGTGCCAGCAGCTTAGGGGGCGGGTATACGCTAGTCCCTCGCTACAATGAGCAGTTCTTC. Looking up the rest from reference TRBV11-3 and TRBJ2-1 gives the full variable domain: EAGVVQSPRYKIIEKKQPVAFWCNPISGHNTLYWYLQNLGQGPELLIRYENEEAVDDSQLPKDRFSAERLKGVDSTLKIQPAELGDSAVYLCASSLGGGYTLVPRYNEQFFGPGTRLTVL.

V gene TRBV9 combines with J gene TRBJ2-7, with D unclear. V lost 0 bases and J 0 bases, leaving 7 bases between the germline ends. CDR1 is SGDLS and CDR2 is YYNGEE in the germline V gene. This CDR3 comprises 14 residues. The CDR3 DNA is TGTGCCAGCAGCGTAGGCTGGACCTCCTACGAGCAGTACTTC. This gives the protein CASSVGWTSYEQYF.

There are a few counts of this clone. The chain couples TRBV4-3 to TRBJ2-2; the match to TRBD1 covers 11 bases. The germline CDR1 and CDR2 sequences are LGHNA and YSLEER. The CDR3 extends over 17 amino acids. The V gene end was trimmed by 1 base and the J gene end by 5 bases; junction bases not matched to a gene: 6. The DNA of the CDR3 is TGCGCCAGCAGCCAAGGAGGGACAGGGGGTATAACCGGGGAGCTGTTTTTT. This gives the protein CASSQGGTGGITGELFF.

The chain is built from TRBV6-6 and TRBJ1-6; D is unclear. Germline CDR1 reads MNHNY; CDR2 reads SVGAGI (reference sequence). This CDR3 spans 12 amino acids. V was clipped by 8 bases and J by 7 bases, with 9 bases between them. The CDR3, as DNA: TGTGCCAGCCCCCCTCCCAATTCACCCCTCCACTTT. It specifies CASPPPNSPLHF.

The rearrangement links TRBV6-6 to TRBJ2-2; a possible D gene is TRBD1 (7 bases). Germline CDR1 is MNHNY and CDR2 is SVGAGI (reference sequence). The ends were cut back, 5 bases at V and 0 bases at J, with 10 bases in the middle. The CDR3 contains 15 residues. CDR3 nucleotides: TGTGCCAGCAGTGCGGGACAGTCGAACACCGGGGAGCTGTTTTTT. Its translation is CASSAGQSNTGELFF.

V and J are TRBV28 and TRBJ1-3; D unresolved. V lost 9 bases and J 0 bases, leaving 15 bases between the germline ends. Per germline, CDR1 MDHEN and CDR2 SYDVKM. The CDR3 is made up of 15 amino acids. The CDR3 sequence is CASGLDARSGNTIYF. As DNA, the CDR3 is TGTGCCAGTGGCCTAGACGCTCGCTCTGGAAACACCATATATTTT.

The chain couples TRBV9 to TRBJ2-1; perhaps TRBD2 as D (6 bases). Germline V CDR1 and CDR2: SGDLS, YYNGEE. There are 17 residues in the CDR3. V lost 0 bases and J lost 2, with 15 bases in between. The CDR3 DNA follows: TGTGCCAGCAGCGTAGGTAGCGGCGGAGGCCCCTACAATGAGCAGTTCTTC. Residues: CASSVGSGGGPYNEQFF.